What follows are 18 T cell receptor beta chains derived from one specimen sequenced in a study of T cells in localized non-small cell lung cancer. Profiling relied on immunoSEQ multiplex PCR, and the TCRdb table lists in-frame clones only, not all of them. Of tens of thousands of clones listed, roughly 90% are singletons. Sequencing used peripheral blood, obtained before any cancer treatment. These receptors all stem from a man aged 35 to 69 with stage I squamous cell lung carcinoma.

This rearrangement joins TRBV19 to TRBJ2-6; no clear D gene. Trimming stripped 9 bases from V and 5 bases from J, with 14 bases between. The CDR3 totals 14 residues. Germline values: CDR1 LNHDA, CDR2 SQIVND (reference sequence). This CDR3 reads CASKGALWANVLTF. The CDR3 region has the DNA TGTGCCAGCAAAGGAGCCCTCTGGGCCAACGTCCTGACTTTC.

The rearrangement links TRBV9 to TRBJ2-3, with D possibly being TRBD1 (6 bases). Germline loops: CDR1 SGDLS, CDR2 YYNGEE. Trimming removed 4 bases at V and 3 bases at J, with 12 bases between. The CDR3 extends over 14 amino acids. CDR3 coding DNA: TGTGCCAGCAGCCCACAGGGATGGACAGATACGCAGTATTTT. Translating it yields CASSPQGWTDTQYF.

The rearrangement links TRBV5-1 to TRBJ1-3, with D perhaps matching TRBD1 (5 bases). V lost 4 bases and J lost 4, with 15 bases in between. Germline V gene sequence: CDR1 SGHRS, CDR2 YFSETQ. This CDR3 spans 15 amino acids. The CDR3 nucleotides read TGCGCCAGCAGCGGCTCGGCAGGGTTAGGAAACACCATATATTTT. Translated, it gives CASSGSAGLGNTIYF.

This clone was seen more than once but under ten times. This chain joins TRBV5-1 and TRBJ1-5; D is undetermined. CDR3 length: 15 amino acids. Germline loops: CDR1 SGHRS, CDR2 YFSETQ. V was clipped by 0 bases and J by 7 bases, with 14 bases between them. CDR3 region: CASSLDGGQRQPQHF. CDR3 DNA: TGCGCCAGCAGCTTGGATGGAGGGCAGAGACAGCCCCAGCATTTT.

The chain's CDR3 is CASSAAGGRNEQFF. The CDR3 DNA reads TGTGCCAGCAGTGCAGCGGGGGGGCGCAATGAGCAGTTCTTC. The chain has TRBV2 and TRBJ2-1; 10 bases agree with TRBD2. This CDR3 region has 14 residues. Germline V lookup: CDR1 SNHLY, CDR2 FYNNEI. Unmatched junction bases numbered 3, after V lost 4 bases and J lost 6 bases.

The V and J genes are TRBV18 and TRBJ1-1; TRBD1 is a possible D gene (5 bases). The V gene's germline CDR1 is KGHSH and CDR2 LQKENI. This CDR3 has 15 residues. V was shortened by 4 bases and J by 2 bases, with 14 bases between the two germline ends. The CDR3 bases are TGTGCCAGCTCACTGAAACCCGGGGGTAACACTGAAGCTTTCTTT. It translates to CASSLKPGGNTEAFF. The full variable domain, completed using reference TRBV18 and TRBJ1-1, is NAGVMQNPRHLVRRRGQEARLRCSPMKGHSHVYWYRQLPEEGLKFMVYLQKENIIDESGMPKERFSAEFPKEGPSILRIQQVVRGDSAAYFCASSLKPGGNTEAFFGQGTRLTVV.

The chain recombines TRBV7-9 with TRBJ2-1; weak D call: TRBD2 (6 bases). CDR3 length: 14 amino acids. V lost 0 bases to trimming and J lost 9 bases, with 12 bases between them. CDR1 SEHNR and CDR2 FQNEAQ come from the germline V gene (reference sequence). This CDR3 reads CASSLARRGSEQFF. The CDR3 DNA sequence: TGTGCCAGCAGCTTAGCTCGGAGGGGATCTGAGCAGTTCTTC.

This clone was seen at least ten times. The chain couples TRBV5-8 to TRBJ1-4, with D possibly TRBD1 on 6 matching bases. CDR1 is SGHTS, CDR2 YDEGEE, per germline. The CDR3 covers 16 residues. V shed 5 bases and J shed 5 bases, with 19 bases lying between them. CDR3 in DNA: TGTGCCAGCAGTTTGACAGGCCCAAACGGAAATGAAAAACTGTTTTTT. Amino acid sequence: CASSLTGPNGNEKLFF.

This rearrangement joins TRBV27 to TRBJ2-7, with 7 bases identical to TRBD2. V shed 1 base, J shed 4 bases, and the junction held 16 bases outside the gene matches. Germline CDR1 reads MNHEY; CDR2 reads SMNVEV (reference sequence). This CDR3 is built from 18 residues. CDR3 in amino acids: CASSLFSRGGSRRYEQYF. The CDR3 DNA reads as TGTGCCAGCAGTTTATTTAGTAGGGGAGGGTCTAGGAGGTACGAGCAGTACTTC.

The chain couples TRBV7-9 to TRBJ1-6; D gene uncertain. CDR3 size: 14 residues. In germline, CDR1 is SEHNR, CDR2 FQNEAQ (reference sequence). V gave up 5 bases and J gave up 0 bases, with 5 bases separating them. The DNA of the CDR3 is TGTGCCAGCAGCCGGGGCTCCTATAATTCACCCCTCCACTTT. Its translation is CASSRGSYNSPLHF.

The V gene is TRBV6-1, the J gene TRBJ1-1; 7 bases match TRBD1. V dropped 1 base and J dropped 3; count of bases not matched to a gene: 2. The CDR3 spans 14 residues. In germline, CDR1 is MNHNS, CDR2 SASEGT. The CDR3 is CASSEDRGDTEAFF. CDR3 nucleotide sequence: TGTGCCAGCAGTGAAGACAGGGGCGACACTGAAGCTTTCTTT.

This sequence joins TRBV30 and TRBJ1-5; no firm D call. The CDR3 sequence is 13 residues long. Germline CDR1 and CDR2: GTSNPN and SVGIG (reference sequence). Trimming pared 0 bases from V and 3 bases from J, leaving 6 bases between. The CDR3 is CAWSVRDNQPQHF. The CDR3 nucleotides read TGTGCCTGGAGTGTCCGGGACAATCAGCCCCAGCATTTT.

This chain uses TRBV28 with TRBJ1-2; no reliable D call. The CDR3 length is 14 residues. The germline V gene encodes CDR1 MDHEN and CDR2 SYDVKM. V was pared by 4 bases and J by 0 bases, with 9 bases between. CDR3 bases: TGTGCCAGCAGTTCCCCCCTTGCTAACTATGGCTACACCTTC. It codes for CASSSPLANYGYTF.

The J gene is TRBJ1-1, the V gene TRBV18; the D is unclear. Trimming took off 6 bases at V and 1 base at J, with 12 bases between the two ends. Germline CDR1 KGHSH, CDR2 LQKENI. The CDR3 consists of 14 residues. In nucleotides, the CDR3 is TGTGCCAGCTCCGAGCTCTATTCGAACACTGAAGCTTTCTTT. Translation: CASSELYSNTEAFF.

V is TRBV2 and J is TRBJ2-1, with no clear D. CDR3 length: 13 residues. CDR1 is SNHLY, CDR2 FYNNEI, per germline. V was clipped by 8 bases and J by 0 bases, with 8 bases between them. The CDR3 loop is CASAGGSYNEQFF. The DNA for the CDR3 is TGTGCCAGCGCCGGCGGCTCCTACAATGAGCAGTTCTTC. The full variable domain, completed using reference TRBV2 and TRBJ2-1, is EPEVTQTPSHQVTQMGQEVILRCVPISNHLYFYWYRQILGQKVEFLVSFYNNEISEKSEIFDDQFSVERPDGSNFTLKIRSTKLEDSAMYFCASAGGSYNEQFFGPGTRLTVL.

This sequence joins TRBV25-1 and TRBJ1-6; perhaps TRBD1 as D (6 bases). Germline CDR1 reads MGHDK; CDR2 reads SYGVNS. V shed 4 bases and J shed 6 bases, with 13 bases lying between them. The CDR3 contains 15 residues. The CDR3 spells CASSGRGASNSPLHF. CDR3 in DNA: TGTGCCAGCAGTGGGAGGGGGGCCTCTAATTCACCCCTCCACTTT.

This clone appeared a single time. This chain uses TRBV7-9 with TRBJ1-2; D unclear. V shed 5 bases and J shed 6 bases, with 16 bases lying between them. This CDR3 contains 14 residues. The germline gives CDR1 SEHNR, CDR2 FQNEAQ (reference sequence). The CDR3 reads CASSLTQVSDGYTF. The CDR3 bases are TGTGCCAGCAGCCTGACCCAGGTCTCGGATGGCTACACCTTC. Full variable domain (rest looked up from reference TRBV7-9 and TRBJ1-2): DTGVSQNPRHKITKRGQNVTFRCDPISEHNRLYWYRQTLGQGPEFLTYFQNEAQLEKSRLLSDRFSAERPKGSFSTLEIQRTEQGDSAMYLCASSLTQVSDGYTFGSGTRLTVV.

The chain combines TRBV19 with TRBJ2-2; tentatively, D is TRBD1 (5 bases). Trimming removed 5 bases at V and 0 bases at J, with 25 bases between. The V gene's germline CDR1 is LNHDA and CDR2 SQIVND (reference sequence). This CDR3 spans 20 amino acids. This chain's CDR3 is CASSSPFWSAATANTGELFF. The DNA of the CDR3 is TGTGCCAGTAGTTCACCCTTCTGGAGTGCGGCGACAGCGAACACCGGGGAGCTGTTTTTT.